This section outlines one T cell receptor beta chain sequence together with its context. These data come from a study of blood T cell repertoires in COVID-19. Looking at the study overall: There were acute and convalescent COVID-19 samples, and they came from the United States, Italy and Spain. PBMCs, B-cell-depleted T cells, or T cells were the source of the cDNA or gDNA that made up the material.

In the original processing: Reference gene primer amplification gave estimated nucleated cell counts. Using immunoSEQ multiplex PCR, the repertoire was profiled, and TCRdb retains in-frame clones only, with some absent. V and J calls and clone size are given by that table; D and trimming were obtained from the DNA. Of some 120,000 clones in the sample, 75% to 90% were seen once. The CDR3 loop spans 12 amino acids. Trimming removed 6 bases at V and 8 bases at J, with 11 bases between. Germline V CDR1 and CDR2: MNHNY, SVGAGI (reference sequence). Sequences were obtained from peripheral blood. V gene TRBV6-6 combines with J gene TRBJ2-1; D unclear. The TCR originated in a human donor in a cohort sampled during active COVID-19. The CDR3: CASRKPTDEQFF. In nucleotides, the CDR3 is TGTGCCAGCAGGAAACCTACAGATGAGCAGTTCTTC.